The present T cell receptor (beta chain) was sequenced within a study of shared clonotypes between healthy human individuals. Study at large: A donor's plate count was three for CD4 naive and three for CD4 memory; CD8 naive had two and CD8 memory one. Study-wide findings and caveats: Sharing across a few donors was seen in around 5% of naive CD4 clonotypes. Sorted-subset sequencing was shown by rarefaction to be incomplete despite large depth. An expected dependence of interdonor clonotype sharing on sequencing depth was noted.

The V segment lost 1 base and the J segment 9 bases; nucleotides outside the gene matches: 1. Germline V gives CDR1 KGHSH, CDR2 LQKENI. There are 12 residues in the CDR3. The table came from immunoSEQ multiplex PCR; TCRdb's copy has only in-frame clones and leaves some out. The sample has about 1 million clones, approximately 68% seen once. In this sample, this clone turned up a few times. The target antigen is unknown. The chain uses TRBV18 and TRBJ2-3; 7 bases are shared with TRBD1. The TCR originated in a man aged 18 to 35 in good health. The material sequenced was memory CD4+ T cells sorted from blood. Regarding subset: CD45RA-negative fraction. The CDR3 DNA is TGTGCCAGCTCACCACAACAGGGGACGCAGTATTTT. Encoded protein: CASSPQQGTQYF.